This entry lists 9 T cell receptor beta chains sequenced from one sample in a study of preoperative IRX-2 immunotherapy in early breast cancer (dated by TCRdb to the late 2010s). The library was made by the immunoSEQ multiplex PCR assay. TCRdb mirrors the immuneACCESS table, restricted to in-frame sequences. Some clones are absent from its copies; in checked studies, under half trace to an unresolved V gene, and the reason for the others is unknown. The sample table lists around 34,000 clones, nearly 95% of them with a count of one. Clones ranked in the top ten supply around 6.6% of the sample. The treatment or condition label here, explained by the study, means: preoperative locoregional IRX-2 cytokine immunotherapy. The sample was taken from a patient treated with IRX-2 immunotherapy. These receptors all come from a human donor with breast cancer.

This clone was counted a single time. CDR3 amino acids: CASSVSGTGGIQPQHF. DNA for the CDR3: TGTGCCAGTAGTGTATCCGGGACAGGGGGAATTCAGCCCCAGCATTTT. The V gene is TRBV19, the J gene TRBJ1-5; TRBD1 matches at 11 bases. There are 16 residues in the CDR3. Trimming took 5 bases from V and 6 from J; bases not matched to a gene: 9. Per germline, CDR1 LNHDA and CDR2 SQIVND (reference sequence).

The V and J genes are TRBV28 and TRBJ2-7; D possibly corresponds to TRBD1 (5 bases). Germline CDR1 MDHEN, CDR2 SYDVKM. CDR3 length equals 14 residues. V was cut by 8 bases and J by 5 bases, with 19 bases left in between. The CDR3 loop is CASLVQGRSHEQYF. The CDR3 DNA is TGTGCCAGCCTGGTCCAGGGTAGGTCCCACGAGCAGTACTTC. Complete variable domain (other parts from reference TRBV28 and TRBJ2-7): DVKVTQSSRYLVKRTGEKVFLECVQDMDHENMFWYRQDPGLGLRLIYFSYDVKMKEKGDIPEGYSVSREKKERFSLILESASTNQTSMYLCASLVQGRSHEQYFGPGTRLTVT.

J is TRBJ2-5 and V is TRBV7-9, with D perhaps matching TRBD1 or TRBD2 (5 bases each). This CDR3 has 15 amino acids. Germline V CDR1 and CDR2: SEHNR, FQNEAQ (reference sequence). The ends were cut back, 5 bases at V and 2 bases at J, with 15 bases in the middle. The CDR3 DNA follows: TGTGCCAGCAGCACTATCCGGGACCATCAAGAGACCCAGTACTTC. Translation: CASSTIRDHQETQYF.

Only one count was recorded for this clone. CDR3 nucleotide sequence: TGTGCCAGCAGGCAACAGGGGGCCTCTTCAAACACTGAAGCTTTCTTT. It specifies CASRQQGASSNTEAFF. The chain uses TRBV2 and TRBJ1-1; 9 bases fit TRBD1. The germline CDR1 and CDR2 sequences are SNHLY and FYNNEI. V lost 6 bases, J lost 2 bases, and 10 bases stayed unmatched. The CDR3 has 16 amino acids.

This chain uses TRBV5-6 with TRBJ2-7, with unresolved D. CDR1 is SGHDT, CDR2 YYEEEE, per germline. The CDR3 has 13 amino acids. V lost 0 bases and J lost 6, with 10 bases in between. The CDR3 bases are TGTGCCAGCAGCTTGGCCGTTAGTAGCGAGCAGTACTTC. Translated, it gives CASSLAVSSEQYF.

The rearrangement links TRBV28 to TRBJ1-4; D not resolved. Germline V gene sequence: CDR1 MDHEN, CDR2 SYDVKM. Trimming removed 6 bases from V and 3 bases from J, with 17 bases in between. The CDR3 sequence is 16 residues long. CDR3 bases: TGTGCCAGCAGCCCAGGCGGAGGAGGGCCTAATGAAAAACTGTTTTTT. Residues: CASSPGGGGPNEKLFF.

With respect to this clone: A junction boundary mismatches the germline segment, possibly from a read error. This chain connects TRBV7-7 to TRBJ1-3; no clear D gene. The CDR3 is made up of 15 amino acids. Germline lookup yields CDR1 SSHAT and CDR2 FNYEAQ (reference sequence). CDR3 sequence (DNA): TGTGCTAGCAGCTTATACCACAGCTCTGGAAACACCATATATTTT. It is translated as CASSLYHSSGNTIYF.

V gene TRBV19 combines with J gene TRBJ2-7; D may match TRBD1 or TRBD2 (6 bases each). Looked up from germline, CDR1 is LNHDA and CDR2 is SQIVND (reference sequence). V was clipped by 11 bases and J by 1 base, with 21 bases between them. The CDR3 consists of 15 residues. The CDR3 here is CASKRGEYGSYEQYF. In DNA, the CDR3 is TGTGCCTCAAAGAGGGGGGAATACGGATCCTACGAGCAGTACTTC.

The chain carries TRBV5-5 and TRBJ2-7, with D maybe TRBD2 (6 bases). Trimming cost V 1 base and J 0 bases, with 11 bases left between them. This CDR3 is built from 15 residues. Per the germline V gene, CDR1 is SGHKS and CDR2 is YYEKEE (reference sequence). The CDR3 here is CASSLTSRSSYEQYF. The CDR3 DNA is TGTGCCAGCAGCTTGACTAGCAGAAGCTCCTACGAGCAGTACTTC.